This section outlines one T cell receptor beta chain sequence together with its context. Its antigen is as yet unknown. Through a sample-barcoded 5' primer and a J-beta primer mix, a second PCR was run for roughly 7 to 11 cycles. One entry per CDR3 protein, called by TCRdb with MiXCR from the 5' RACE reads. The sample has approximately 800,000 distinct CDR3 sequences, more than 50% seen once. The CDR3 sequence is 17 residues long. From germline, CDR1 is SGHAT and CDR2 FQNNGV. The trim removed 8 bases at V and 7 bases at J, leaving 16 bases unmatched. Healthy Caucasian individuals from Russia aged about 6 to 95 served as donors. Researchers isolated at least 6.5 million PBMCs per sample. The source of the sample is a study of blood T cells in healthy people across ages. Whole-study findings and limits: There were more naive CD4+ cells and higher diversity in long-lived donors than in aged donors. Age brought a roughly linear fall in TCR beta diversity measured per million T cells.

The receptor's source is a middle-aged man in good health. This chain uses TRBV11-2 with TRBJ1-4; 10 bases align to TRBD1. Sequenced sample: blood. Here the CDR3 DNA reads TGTGCCAGCGGTGAGGGACAGGGGTCCCTCCAAAGTGAAAAACTGTTTTTT. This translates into CASGEGQGSLQSEKLFF. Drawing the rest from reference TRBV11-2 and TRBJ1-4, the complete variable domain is EAGVAQSPRYKIIEKRQSVAFWCNPISGHATLYWYQQILGQGPKLLIQFQNNGVVDDSQLPKDRFSAERLKGVDSTLKIQPAKLEDSAVYLCASGEGQGSLQSEKLFFGSGTQLSVL.